The sequence of this T cell receptor beta chain was determined in a study of blood T cells in healthy people across ages (dated by TCRdb to the mid-2010s). General notes on the study: Template switching captured roughly one uniquely barcoded TCR beta cDNA molecule per two T cells in model experiments. Using deep sequencing normalized with unique cDNA molecular identifiers, the study measured how TCR beta repertoire diversity changes with age. To avoid experimental bias, donors of different ages were spread randomly across the sequencing lanes. The study analyzed two additional independent replicas of 1 million unique cDNA reads from the same blood draw for two donors, one aged 18 to 30 and one aged 80 or older. Donors were grouped into four age groups: young (average approximately 16 years), middle-aged (over 35), aged (around 60) and long-lived (around 82).

As for this clonotype: Its antigen is still unknown. Base qualities are not at hand, and no much larger clone is one base apart.

The donors were under 40 Caucasian individuals from Russia, aged roughly 6 to 100 years, who were systemically healthy. Roughly 11 milliliters of peripheral blood were drawn from each donor into EDTA-treated Vacutainer tubes. PBMCs were isolated by Ficoll-Paque density-gradient centrifugation, with at least 7 million obtained per sample. Trizol reagent was used to extract total RNA from the PBMCs, yielding at least 6 micrograms per sample. Naive CD45RAhigh/CD27high T cell percentages were measured by flow cytometry on a PBMC aliquot from every donor. Receptor amplification or capture employed 5' RACE. Sequencing was carried out with an Illumina HiSeq 2500. The second PCR ran for roughly 7 to 12 cycles and used a J-beta primer mix along with a sample-barcoded 5' primer. A template-switch 5' adaptor carrying 12 random nucleotides introduced a unique molecular identifier onto each TCR beta cDNA molecule. At least 2.5 million CDR3-containing paired-end reads were obtained from each sample. All of the RNA was converted into first-strand cDNA using the Mint cDNA synthesis kit, with a TRBC-specific oligonucleotide serving as the primer. All cDNA was treated with uracil-DNA glycosylase and then went through a first 18-cycle PCR with the universal primers M1SS and BC2_uni_R. As for the authors' bioinformatics: Normalization of each sample was performed by random selection of 1 million high-quality reads, each carrying a distinct molecular identifier. Reads sharing molecular identifiers were discarded rather than binned into consensus sequences. MiTCR, run with a Q25 quality threshold and the strictest error-elimination algorithm, handled CDR3 identification, clonotype clustering and error correction. A nonparametric unseen species model with Euler transformation was used to estimate lower-bound total TCR beta diversity. TCRdb took the public reads, trimmed them with fastp at Q25, ran MiXCR for clone calling and kept in-frame beta chains. Each CDR3 protein gets just one entry, which takes the most common genes and DNA from the rows behind it. These V and J calls rely on TCRdb rather than the paper's analysis. Recorded for this sample are about 1.4 million distinct CDR3 sequences; approximately 60% of them occurred a single time. 6.5% to 8.5% of the sample lies in the top ten.

What the authors observed across the whole study: As age increased, observed TCR beta diversity per million T cells dropped in a roughly linear way, and a significant reduction was already evident by age around 41. Donor CMV infection status was unknown, potentially confounding age-related changes in expanded clonotypes. Because profiling used bulk unsorted PBMCs, naive and antigen-experienced compartments could not be compared conclusively. Compared with the aged group, the long-lived group had more naive CD4+ T cells, fewer expanded clones and increased TCR diversity, a pattern suggesting age selection. There was a strong correlation between observed TCR beta diversity and the percentage of naive T cells measured by flow cytometry. Estimates of total diversity based on one million sequenced T cells were regarded as lower bounds and as underestimates.

The sequencing sample was made of blood. This clonotype originated in a man between 18 and 35 years old in good health.

CDR3 region: CASSLVIRGETQYF. The nucleotide sequence is TGTGCCAGCAGCTTAGTTATAAGGGGGGAGACCCAGTACTTC. Recombination linked TRBV7-9 to TRBJ2-5, with TRBD1 perhaps the D gene, on 6 matching bases. Cut back by 1 base and 5 bases, the V and J ends lie 11 bases apart. Based on the germline V gene (reference sequence), the CDR1 and CDR2 sequences are SEHNR and FQNEAQ. The CDR3 measures 14 amino acids from cysteine to phenylalanine. Only CDR3 DNA remains: 42 bases, in frame from the first base.